The present entry profiles one TCR beta chain with its context. There is no known antigen for this receptor. Per-base qualities were not stored, and no clone one base away is much larger. These data come from a study of blood T cell repertoires in COVID-19 (dated by TCRdb to the early 2020s). Background for the entire study: The collaborator samples originated in the United States, Italy and Spain and spanned the acute and convalescent phases of COVID-19. The prospective study material was composed of cDNA or gDNA derived from T cells, B-cell-depleted T cells, or PBMCs. Deeply sampled blood TCRbeta repertoires from subjects exposed to, actively infected with, or recovered from COVID-19 were included in the dataset. The repertoires were released in a freely available public database meant as a resource for research on the immune response to SARS-CoV-2. The samples were drawn from two sources: the first 160 participants of the ongoing ImmuneRACE study, and 1,000 to 1,500 subjects contributed by 6 global collaborators. Nearly every sample came with metadata listing a de-identified subject ID, COVID-19 status, age in years and sex. Where available, HLA class I and class II types were obtained from metadata supplied by the sample provider rather than from assay-based typing. What the work shows at the level of the full study, not this receptor alone: How much clinical and demographic metadata was included differed by source and by participant, and the metadata was provided uncurated.

The immunoSEQ Assay, a bias-controlled multiplex PCR, was used to amplify TCRbeta CDR3 regions from genomic DNA. The paper's processing steps were these. The number of nucleated cells in each sample was estimated from the amplification of reference gene primers within the assay. To quantify the absolute abundance of each unique TCRbeta CDR3 rearrangement, sequence reads were collapsed and filtered. Productive Simpson clonality was computed per sample as the square root of Simpson's diversity index over productive rearrangements. TCRdb carries this immuneACCESS record with in-frame sequences only. Its versions omit some clonotypes, under half of them owing to an unresolved V gene in the studies checked, with the rest unexplained. V, J and clone size derive from that table, while D and trimming were established from the DNA sequence. The sample table shows about 160,000 clones, and approximately 92% are seen once. The ten largest make up about 5.3% of the sample.

At one collaborating source in Seattle, patients were enrolled during active infection and were followed longitudinally through the course of disease. The collaborating institutions used their own protocols to collect whole blood in K2EDTA tubes. For TCRbeta analysis, collaborator samples were shipped as frozen whole blood, as isolated PBMCs, or as DNA extracted from either sample type. Spanning cysteine to phenylalanine, the CDR3 consists of 14 amino acids. CDR3 DNA is the only sequence kept; it has 42 bases, read in frame from the first base. CDR1 and CDR2, looked up from the germline V gene, are SNHLY and FYNNEI. Germline trimming: 6 bases from V, 5 bases from J; junction bases outside gene matches: 9.

The sequence was obtained from a young man with COVID-19, enrolled during active disease. The material sequenced was peripheral blood. Recombination linked TRBV2 to TRBJ1-1, with 7 bases matching TRBD1. The CDR3 amino acid sequence is: CASSLDRVGTEAFF. The DNA is TGTGCCAGCAGCCTAGACAGGGTGGGGACTGAAGCTTTCTTT.